Each of the 5 T cell receptor beta chains below was sequenced from the same sample in a study of tumor and adjacent non-tumor tissue in lung cancer. A modified ARM-PCR protocol with three rounds of nested PCR amplified TCRbeta. TCRdb independently ran MiXCR on the multiplex PCR reads; one entry per CDR3 protein. Among 110,000 or so distinct CDR3 sequences, 75% were seen once, and the ten largest hold 37%. This sample's RNA came from whole unsorted tissue. Sequenced: lung tumor tissue. These receptors were taken from a woman aged 55-69 years with non-small cell lung cancer.

This clonotype was observed a handful of times. This chain uses TRBV30 with TRBJ2-2; TRBD1 aligns across 9 bases. Germline values: CDR1 GTSNPN, CDR2 SVGIG (reference sequence). The V segment lost 4 bases and the J segment 3 bases; nucleotides outside the gene matches: 3. This CDR3 spans 14 amino acids. The CDR3 DNA reads as TGTGCCTGGACCGGGACAGGGTACACCGGGGAGCTGTTTTTT. The encoded protein is CAWTGTGYTGELFF.

Concerning this clonotype itself: Germline is not matched at one junction end, which may reflect a read error. The V call is TRBV11-1, the J call TRBJ1-2, with D maybe TRBD1 (6 bases). This CDR3 is built from 14 residues. CDR1 and CDR2 (germline): SGHAT, FQDESV (reference sequence). The CDR3 region is CASSSQGPIYSYTF. The DNA of the CDR3 is TGTGCAAGCAGCTCACAGGGCCCGATCTATAGCTACACCTTC.

The V gene is TRBV6-1, the J gene TRBJ2-7; tentative D call: TRBD2 (6 bases). CDR3 size: 15 residues. Germline V gene data show CDR1 as MNHNS and CDR2 as SASEGT. The V end was cut by 10 bases, the J end by 5 bases, with 24 bases between. CDR3 coding DNA: TGTGCCAACATATCCACCGGTGGAGGGGATGACGAGCAGTACTTC. Translated: CANISTGGGDDEQYF.

In its sample, this clonotype was seen a few times. The rearrangement joins TRBV11-2 to TRBJ2-3; unclear D gene. Germline CDR1 and CDR2: SGHAT and FQNNGV. CDR3 size: 14 residues. V lost 0 bases to trimming and J lost 4 bases, with 8 bases between them. The CDR3 region has the DNA TGTGCCAGCAGCTTAGAATCCCCACCAGATACGCAGTATTTT. Its translation is CASSLESPPDTQYF.

Points on this clonotype: One end of the junction varies from germline; a read error may be responsible. This chain uses TRBV10-1 with TRBJ2-1, with 8 bases fitting TRBD2. This CDR3 has 15 residues. Germline loops: CDR1 WNHNN, CDR2 SYGVQD (reference sequence). This chain's CDR3 is CASSQRGSSYIEQFF. In DNA, the CDR3 is TGCGCCAGCAGTCAGCGGGGGAGCTCCTACATTGAGCAGTTCTTC.